The TCR beta chain under discussion was sequenced for a study of T cells in Graves' hyperthyroidism and ophthalmopathy. Whole-study findings and limits: Ophthalmopathy was distinguished from stable hyperthyroidism by 13 V-J signatures. Most clonotypes that expanded in the thyroid above 0.001 also showed up in blood.

The V and J ends lost 5 bases and 3 bases respectively, with 14 bases between them. The germline gives CDR1 SGHNT, CDR2 YYREEE (reference sequence). The CDR3 has 14 residues. The investigators amplified TCR beta CDR3 regions from RNA transcripts. With the HTBI primer set, the TCR CDR3 went through a first round of RT-PCR. TCRdb passed the multiplex PCR reads through MiXCR, listing each CDR3 protein once. The profile shows around 300,000 distinct CDR3 sequences, about an eighth of them singletons. Each diagnosis was grounded in clinical symptoms, serum thyroxine and TRAb, thyroid ultrasound, and orbital computed tomography. Comments on this clonotype: Its antigen is currently unknown.

The sequencing input was blood. The chain couples TRBV5-4 to TRBJ2-5, with a possible D match to TRBD1 (6 bases). This sequence originates from a woman under 40 with Graves' hyperthyroidism that later progressed to Graves' ophthalmopathy. CDR3 DNA: TGTGCCAGCAGTTCGGGGACACCTAAAGAGACCCAGTACTTC. Translating it yields CASSSGTPKETQYF. The variable domain in full, completed from reference TRBV5-4 and TRBJ2-5, reads ETGVTQSPTHLIKTRGQQVTLRCSSQSGHNTVSWYQQALGQGPQFIFQYYREEENGRGNFPPRFSGLQFPNYSSELNVNALELDDSALYLCASSSGTPKETQYFGPGTRLLVL.